The present T cell receptor beta chain was sequenced within a study of spatial heterogeneity in lung cancer. This clonotype came up many times. CDR3 size: 13 residues. Trimming pared 5 bases from V and 3 bases from J, leaving 8 bases between. CDR1 and CDR2 from the germline V gene are SGDLS and YYNGEE. Each TCR cDNA molecule carried a unique molecular identifier. TCRdb ran MiXCR on the 5' RACE reads and lists one entry per CDR3 protein. In the table there are approximately 100,000 distinct CDR3 sequences, 19% of which are singletons. Regarding time point: blood at routine non-recurrence follow-up after resection.

The sample in question was PBMCs, obtained at follow-up. This sequence joins TRBV9 and TRBJ1-4; D unclear. The TCR sequence derives from a male donor with early-stage non-small cell lung cancer. The CDR3 DNA reads TGTGCCAGCAGTCCGAACTCTAATGAAAAACTGTTTTTT. This gives the protein CASSPNSNEKLFF.